Each of the 30 T cell receptor beta chains below was sequenced from the same sample in a study of blood T cell repertoires in COVID-19. Sequencing was performed with immunoSEQ multiplex PCR; in TCRdb, only in-frame clones are kept and a portion is missing. Among 100,000 to 150,000 clones listed, approximately 81% were seen once. The sample comprised peripheral blood. These receptor sequences come from a woman in her forties or fifties with acute or convalescent COVID-19.

The gene calls are TRBV27 and TRBJ2-5, with TRBD2 identical over 12 bases. CDR3 size: 15 residues. The V gene's germline CDR1 is MNHEY and CDR2 SMNVEV (reference sequence). After removal of 9 bases from V and 5 bases from J, the junction contained 10 bases not matched to a gene. As DNA, the CDR3 is TGTGCCAGTTGGACTAGCGGGAAAATGGAGGAGACCCAGTACTTC. It is translated as CASWTSGKMEETQYF.

The chain uses TRBV19 and TRBJ2-1; 7 bases map to TRBD1. Germline values: CDR1 LNHDA, CDR2 SQIVND (reference sequence). This CDR3 region has 14 residues. J lost 7 bases, V lost 9 bases, and 12 bases had no gene match. This CDR3 is CASLDRNLANEQFF. CDR3 DNA: TGTGCCAGCTTGGACAGGAATCTAGCAAATGAGCAGTTCTTC.

This chain uses TRBV11-1 with TRBJ1-3, with a tentative D call TRBD1 (5 bases). V dropped 1 base and J dropped 1 base, with 8 bases sitting between them. The CDR3 totals 15 residues. Looked up from germline, CDR1 is SGHAT and CDR2 is FQDESV (reference sequence). For the CDR3, the DNA is TGTGCCAGCAGCTTAGGAGGACAATCTGGAAACACCATATATTTT. Translating it yields CASSLGGQSGNTIYF.

The chain has TRBV18 and TRBJ1-4; D gene ambiguous. The CDR3 extends over 14 amino acids. From germline, CDR1 is KGHSH and CDR2 LQKENI. Trimming removed 3 bases at V and 10 bases at J, with 15 bases between. This chain's CDR3 is CASSPTGLRGKLFF. The CDR3 nucleotides read TGTGCCAGCTCACCTACCGGACTGCGGGGAAAACTGTTTTTT.

J is TRBJ1-2 and V is TRBV30; D unresolved. The CDR3 sequence is 13 residues long. Germline CDR1 and CDR2: GTSNPN and SVGIG (reference sequence). V was trimmed by 5 bases and J by 3 bases, leaving 13 bases between them. For the CDR3, the DNA is TGTGCCTGGGTGACATCCTCGCACTATGGCTACACCTTC. Its translation: CAWVTSSHYGYTF. Full variable domain (rest looked up from reference TRBV30 and TRBJ1-2): SQTIHQWPATLVQPVGSPLSLECTVEGTSNPNLYWYRQAAGRGLQLLFYSVGIGQISSEVPQNLSASRPQDRQFILSSKKLLLSDSGFYLCAWVTSSHYGYTFGSGTRLTVV.

The chain couples TRBV18 to TRBJ2-1; 13 nucleotides agree with TRBD2. CDR1 is KGHSH and CDR2 is LQKENI in the germline V gene. This CDR3 has 16 residues. With 3 bases clipped from V and 6 bases from J, the junction kept 5 bases outside the gene matches. CDR3 in amino acids: CASSPPGTSGVNEQFF. Here the CDR3 DNA reads TGTGCCAGCTCACCTCCCGGGACTAGCGGGGTCAATGAGCAGTTCTTC.

In its sample, this clone was seen a few times. A junction boundary mismatches the germline segment, possibly from a read error. This chain joins TRBV7-7 and TRBJ2-2, with TRBD1 matching 8 bases. Germline CDR1 is SSHAT and CDR2 is FNYEAQ (reference sequence). CDR3 length: 15 amino acids. The CDR3 bases are TGTGCTAGCAGCTTATCGCAGGGGGCGACCGGGGAGCTGTTTTTT. Encoded protein: CASSLSQGATGELFF.

This clone was counted a single time. The chain employs TRBV6-2 or TRBV6-3 and TRBJ1-6, with D unclear. Germline CDR1 reads MNHEY; CDR2 reads SVGEGT. The V gene lost 6 bases and the J gene lost 2 bases, with 11 bases spanning the gap. The CDR3 spans 15 residues. The chain's CDR3 is CASSLELAYNSPLHF. The CDR3 nucleotides are TGTGCCAGCAGCCTCGAGCTGGCCTATAATTCACCCCTCCACTTT.

The chain joins TRBV7-2 to TRBJ1-6; a possible D gene is TRBD1 (6 bases). Germline V CDR1 and CDR2: SGHTA, FQGNSA. V was pared by 5 bases and J by 0 bases, with 11 bases between. The CDR3 is 16 residues long. The CDR3 here is CASSLHRDSYNSPLHF. CDR3 DNA sequence: TGTGCCAGCAGCCTCCACAGGGACTCCTATAATTCACCCCTCCACTTT.

This chain uses TRBV3-1 (or the pseudogene TRBV3-2) with TRBJ2-3, with TRBD2 matching over 12 bases. The CDR3 is 16 amino acids. Germline CDR1 is LGHDT and CDR2 is YNNKEL (reference sequence). V shed 4 bases and J 5 bases; nucleotides not matched to a gene: 7. CDR3 coding DNA: TGTGCCAGCAGCCCGTGGACTAGCGGGGCAAGAGATACGCAGTATTTT. It translates to CASSPWTSGARDTQYF.

The V gene is TRBV18, the J gene TRBJ1-3; TRBD1 might be the D (5 bases). This CDR3 contains 14 residues. Trimming took off 3 bases at V and 1 base at J, with 7 bases between the two ends. Germline V gene data show CDR1 as KGHSH and CDR2 as LQKENI. The CDR3 sequence: CASSPGGSGNTIYF. The CDR3 DNA follows: TGTGCCAGCTCACCCGGGGGATCTGGAAACACCATATATTTT.

The gene calls are TRBV3-1 (or the pseudogene TRBV3-2) and TRBJ1-5; D gene ambiguous. This CDR3 spans 16 amino acids. Germline V CDR1 and CDR2: LGHDT, YNNKEL (reference sequence). The V end lost 3 bases, the J end lost 1 base, and 13 bases lay between the germline ends. CDR3 in DNA: TGTGCCAGCAGCCATTCTGGGGAGGGAAGCAATCAGCCCCAGCATTTT. The encoded protein is CASSHSGEGSNQPQHF.

This sequence joins TRBV5-8 and TRBJ1-2; TRBD1 matches 7 bases. The CDR3 sequence is 14 residues long. The germline CDR1 and CDR2 sequences are SGHTS and YDEGEE. J gave up 0 bases and V 5 bases, and 4 bases lay outside the gene matches. The CDR3 DNA reads as TGTGCCAGCAGGAGGGACAGCTCTAACTATGGCTACACCTTC. It yields the protein CASRRDSSNYGYTF.

This clone was detected only a few times. This chain links TRBV18 with TRBJ2-1; 7 bases line up with TRBD2. The CDR3 has 15 residues. The V segment lost 3 bases and the J segment 8 bases; nucleotides outside the gene matches: 10. Germline V gene data show CDR1 as KGHSH and CDR2 as LQKENI. The CDR3 spells CASSPGVAGFDEQFF. CDR3 DNA: TGTGCCAGCTCACCCGGTGTAGCGGGTTTCGATGAGCAGTTCTTC.

V usage is TRBV6-1 and J usage is TRBJ2-1; the match to TRBD2 covers 7 bases. Germline trimming cut 2 bases from V and 5 bases from J; bases unmatched to any gene: 6. CDR1 is MNHNS, CDR2 SASEGT, per germline. There are 15 residues in the CDR3. This chain's CDR3 is CASSERSSGNNEQFF. CDR3 bases: TGTGCCAGCAGTGAACGATCTAGCGGTAACAATGAGCAGTTCTTC.

The chain links TRBV5-1 to TRBJ1-1, with 7 nucleotides matching TRBD1. This CDR3 is 14 amino acids long. The germline CDR1 and CDR2 sequences are SGHRS and YFSETQ. The junction had 3 bases not matched to a gene; V was cut back by 0 bases and J by 4 bases. The CDR3 DNA follows: TGCGCCAGCAGCTTGGACCAGGGGGGCACTGAAGCTTTCTTT. The encoded protein is CASSLDQGGTEAFF.

This clone occurred once. J is TRBJ1-6 and V is TRBV5-4; D gene ambiguous. Germline V gives CDR1 SGHNT, CDR2 YYREEE (reference sequence). V was pared by 1 base and J by 7 bases, with 9 bases between. CDR3 length: 14 residues. The CDR3, as DNA: TGTGCCAGCAGCTTGTTACAGAGAAATTCACCCCTCCACTTT. The encoded protein is CASSLLQRNSPLHF.

This chain links TRBV5-8 with TRBJ2-1; 16 bases align to TRBD2. The trim removed 3 bases at V and 6 bases at J, leaving 9 bases unmatched. This CDR3 region has 18 residues. CDR1 SGHTS and CDR2 YDEGEE come from the germline V gene. This CDR3 is CASSSQGLAGGRSNEQFF. CDR3 sequence (DNA): TGTGCCAGCAGCTCCCAGGGACTAGCGGGGGGGAGGTCCAATGAGCAGTTCTTC.

This clone was detected only a few times. CDR3 protein: CASSLASGYEQYF. DNA of the CDR3: TGCGCCAGCAGCTTGGCTAGCGGATACGAGCAGTACTTC. V gene TRBV5-1 combines with J gene TRBJ2-7, with 7 positions matching TRBD2. Germline-derived CDR1 and CDR2 are SGHRS and YFSETQ. This CDR3 is 13 amino acids long. The ends lost 0 bases at V and 4 bases at J; junction bases unmatched: 1.

This chain joins TRBV19 and TRBJ1-2; a weak D match, TRBD1 (6 bases). The germline V gene encodes CDR1 LNHDA and CDR2 SQIVND (reference sequence). This CDR3 contains 13 residues. V dropped 9 bases and J dropped 0 bases, with 11 bases sitting between them. The CDR3 spells CASRDIANYGYTF. The CDR3 nucleotides read TGTGCCAGCCGGGACATAGCTAACTATGGCTACACCTTC.

This sequence joins TRBV6-6 and TRBJ2-7, with TRBD2 matching over 12 bases. This CDR3 spans 13 amino acids. The V segment lost 5 bases and the J segment 5 bases; nucleotides outside the gene matches: 1. Germline V gene sequence: CDR1 MNHNY, CDR2 SVGAGI (reference sequence). The CDR3 spells CASSGTSGHEQYF. For the CDR3, the DNA is TGTGCCAGCAGTGGGACTAGCGGGCACGAGCAGTACTTC.

This clone has a single count. The chain combines TRBV5-1 with TRBJ2-5; D gene ambiguous. The CDR3 spans 13 residues. Germline V gene sequence: CDR1 SGHRS, CDR2 YFSETQ. V lost 3 bases and J 5 bases, leaving 11 bases between the germline ends. The CDR3 loop is CASSSSPSETQYF. CDR3 sequence (DNA): TGCGCCAGCAGCTCCTCTCCCTCGGAGACCCAGTACTTC.

The chain couples TRBV28 to TRBJ1-2, with TRBD1 matching 7 bases. J was trimmed by 3 bases and V by 1 base; bases with no gene match: 5. CDR1 and CDR2 (germline): MDHEN, SYDVKM. This CDR3 has 15 residues. CDR3 DNA: TGTGCCAGCAGTTTATTTCCGCAGGGGGACTATGGCTACACCTTC. As protein: CASSLFPQGDYGYTF.

The genes are TRBV12-3 or TRBV12-4 and TRBJ1-1; 7 bases are shared with TRBD1. The junction had 4 bases not matched to a gene; V was cut back by 6 bases and J by 3 bases. The CDR3 sequence is 13 residues long. CDR3 DNA sequence: TGTGCCAGCAGGGAAACAGGGGACACTGAAGCTTTCTTT. Protein product: CASRETGDTEAFF.

The genes are TRBV12-3 or TRBV12-4 and TRBJ1-2; 7 nucleotides agree with TRBD1. V gave up 6 bases and J gave up 4 bases; unmatched junction bases: 5. The CDR3 totals 13 residues. CDR3 sequence: CASRASGGYGYTF. The DNA for the CDR3 is TGTGCCAGCAGAGCCTCAGGGGGCTATGGCTACACCTTC.

This chain uses TRBV18 with TRBJ1-1; D is uncertain. The germline gives CDR1 KGHSH, CDR2 LQKENI. The CDR3 runs 13 residues. Trimming cost V 10 bases and J 3 bases, with 15 bases left between them. The CDR3 is CATGEGIDTEAFF. Written as DNA, the CDR3 is TGTGCCACCGGGGAGGGTATCGACACTGAAGCTTTCTTT.

This chain links TRBV19 with TRBJ1-1, with a tentative D call TRBD1 (6 bases). This CDR3 has 13 amino acids. Trimming pared 8 bases from V and 3 bases from J, leaving 13 bases between. In germline, CDR1 is LNHDA, CDR2 SQIVND (reference sequence). This chain's CDR3 is CASYDRSHTEAFF. CDR3 coding DNA: TGTGCCAGTTATGACAGGTCCCACACTGAAGCTTTCTTT.

The chain has TRBV6-4 and TRBJ2-1; TRBD2 aligns across 13 bases. Germline V gene sequence: CDR1 MRHNA, CDR2 SNTAGT. Unmatched junction bases numbered 3, after V lost 3 bases and J lost 4 bases. The CDR3 is made up of 16 amino acids. Here the CDR3 reads CASSDGTSGAYNEQFF. The CDR3 DNA reads TGTGCCAGCAGTGATGGGACTAGCGGGGCTTACAATGAGCAGTTCTTC.

Only one count was recorded for this clone. The chain joins TRBV10-3 to TRBJ2-3; 10 nucleotides line up with TRBD1. Germline values: CDR1 ENHRY, CDR2 SYGVKD. The V segment lost 7 bases and the J segment 6 bases; nucleotides outside the gene matches: 4. The CDR3 has 13 residues. CDR3 in amino acids: CAIKGQGIDTQYF. CDR3 nucleotide sequence: TGTGCCATCAAGGGACAGGGGATCGATACGCAGTATTTT.

This chain connects TRBV3-1 (or the pseudogene TRBV3-2) to TRBJ1-6; TRBD1 is a possible D gene (5 bases). Trimming cost V 4 bases and J 7 bases, with 20 bases left between them. There are 17 residues in the CDR3. Germline CDR1 and CDR2: LGHDT and YNNKEL (reference sequence). This CDR3 reads CASSPHKGHRGNSPLHF. DNA of the CDR3: TGTGCCAGCAGCCCTCACAAGGGCCATCGGGGGAATTCACCCCTCCACTTT.